This T cell receptor beta chain derives from a study of T cells in Graves' hyperthyroidism and ophthalmopathy. Study as a whole: Prior to any treatment, at the point of initial diagnosis, peripheral blood was collected. Overall study results and limits: Onset of ophthalmopathy came a median 6.5 months after the model predicted it.

Authors of the study amplified TCR beta CDR3 regions from RNA transcripts. The HTBI primer set served for first-round RT-PCR of the TCR CDR3. TCRdb independently ran MiXCR on the multiplex PCR reads; one entry per CDR3 protein. The table shows about 350,000 distinct CDR3 sequences, with about 15% occurring only once. Ten or more counts support this clonotype. Its antigen is not known. There are 14 residues in the CDR3. Germline V lookup: CDR1 SNHLY, CDR2 FYNNEI. Trimming pared 2 bases from V and 4 bases from J, leaving 10 bases between. Uncontrolled infection, other autoimmune disease, pregnancy or lactation excluded patients. The PBMCs studied were ones that came from 10 ml fresh peripheral blood.

This sequence originates from a woman aged 30 to 39 with Graves' hyperthyroidism that later progressed to Graves' ophthalmopathy. V and J are TRBV2 and TRBJ2-3, with D tentatively TRBD2 (5 bases). Sample: blood. The CDR3 spells CASSERRQSDTQYF. DNA of the CDR3: TGTGCCAGCAGTGAAAGGAGGCAGTCAGATACGCAGTATTTT.